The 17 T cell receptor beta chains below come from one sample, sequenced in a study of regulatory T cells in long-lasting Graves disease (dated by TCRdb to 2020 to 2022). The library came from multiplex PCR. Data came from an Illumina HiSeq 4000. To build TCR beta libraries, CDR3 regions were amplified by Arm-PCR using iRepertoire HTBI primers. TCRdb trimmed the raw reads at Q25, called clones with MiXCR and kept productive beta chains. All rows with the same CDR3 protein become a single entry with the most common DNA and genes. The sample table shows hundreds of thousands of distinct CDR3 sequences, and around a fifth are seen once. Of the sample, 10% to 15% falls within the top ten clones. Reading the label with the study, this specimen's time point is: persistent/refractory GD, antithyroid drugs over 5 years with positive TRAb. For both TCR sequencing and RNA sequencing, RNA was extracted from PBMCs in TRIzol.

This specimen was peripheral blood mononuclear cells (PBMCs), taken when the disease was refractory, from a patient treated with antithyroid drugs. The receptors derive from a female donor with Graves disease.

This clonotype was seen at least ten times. DNA of the CDR3: TGCGCCAGCAGCGAGAGACAGGGCTCCAATGGCTACACCTTC. Amino acids: CASSERQGSNGYTF. The rearrangement joins TRBV5-1 to TRBJ1-2; the match to TRBD1 covers 7 bases. Germline values: CDR1 SGHRS, CDR2 YFSETQ. The CDR3 spans 14 residues. The junction had 9 bases not matched to a gene; V was cut back by 4 bases and J by 6 bases.

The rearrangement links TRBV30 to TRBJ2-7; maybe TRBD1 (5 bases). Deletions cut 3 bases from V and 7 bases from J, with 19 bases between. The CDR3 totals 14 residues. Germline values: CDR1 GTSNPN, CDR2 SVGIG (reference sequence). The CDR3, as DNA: TGTGCCTGGAGCACAGGACACTTAGTTGAAGAGCAGTACTTC. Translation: CAWSTGHLVEEQYF. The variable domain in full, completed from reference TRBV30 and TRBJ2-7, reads SQTIHQWPATLVQPVGSPLSLECTVEGTSNPNLYWYRQAAGRGLQLLFYSVGIGQISSEVPQNLSASRPQDRQFILSSKKLLLSDSGFYLCAWSTGHLVEEQYFGPGTRLTVT.

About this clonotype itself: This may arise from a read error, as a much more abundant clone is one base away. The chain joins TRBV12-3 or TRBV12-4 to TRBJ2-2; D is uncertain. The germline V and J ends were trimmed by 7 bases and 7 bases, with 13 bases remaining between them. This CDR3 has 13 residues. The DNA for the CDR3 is TGTGCCAGCAACCTTGGGTTGGGCGGGGAGCTGTTTTTT. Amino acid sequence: CASNLGLGGELFF.

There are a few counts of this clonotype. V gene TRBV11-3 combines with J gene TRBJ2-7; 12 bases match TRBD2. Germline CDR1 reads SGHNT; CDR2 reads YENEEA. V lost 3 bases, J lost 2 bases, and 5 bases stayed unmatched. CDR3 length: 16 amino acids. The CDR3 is CASSLGLAGYPYEQYF. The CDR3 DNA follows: TGTGCCAGCAGCTTGGGACTAGCGGGTTACCCCTACGAGCAGTACTTC.

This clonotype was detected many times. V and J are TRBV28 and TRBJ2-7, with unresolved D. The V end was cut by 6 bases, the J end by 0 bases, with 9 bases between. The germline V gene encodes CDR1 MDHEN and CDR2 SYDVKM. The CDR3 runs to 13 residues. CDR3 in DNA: TGTGCCAGCAGCCCAGGAATCTCCTACGAGCAGTACTTC. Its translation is CASSPGISYEQYF. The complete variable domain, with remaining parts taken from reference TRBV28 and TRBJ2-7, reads DVKVTQSSRYLVKRTGEKVFLECVQDMDHENMFWYRQDPGLGLRLIYFSYDVKMKEKGDIPEGYSVSREKKERFSLILESASTNQTSMYLCASSPGISYEQYFGPGTRLTVT.

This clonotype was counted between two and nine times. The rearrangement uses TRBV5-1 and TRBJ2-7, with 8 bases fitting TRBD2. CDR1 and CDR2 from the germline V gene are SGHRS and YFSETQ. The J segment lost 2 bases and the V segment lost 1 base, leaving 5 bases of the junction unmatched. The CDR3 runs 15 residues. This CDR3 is CASSLNPGLAYEQYF. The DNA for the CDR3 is TGCGCCAGCAGCTTGAATCCGGGACTAGCCTACGAGCAGTACTTC.

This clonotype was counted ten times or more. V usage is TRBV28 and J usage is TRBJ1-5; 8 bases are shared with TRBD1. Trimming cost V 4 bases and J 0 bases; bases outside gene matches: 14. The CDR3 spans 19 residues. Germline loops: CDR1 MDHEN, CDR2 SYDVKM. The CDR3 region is CASSSESDRELYSNQPQHF. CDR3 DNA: TGTGCCAGCAGTTCCGAGTCGGACAGGGAATTGTATAGCAATCAGCCCCAGCATTTT.

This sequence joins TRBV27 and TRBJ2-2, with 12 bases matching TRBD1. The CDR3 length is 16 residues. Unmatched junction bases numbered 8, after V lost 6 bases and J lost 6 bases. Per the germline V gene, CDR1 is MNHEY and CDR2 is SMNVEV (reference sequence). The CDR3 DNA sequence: TGTGCCAGCAGCCCCGGGACAGGGGGCTTCGCCGGGGAGCTGTTTTTT. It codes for CASSPGTGGFAGELFF.

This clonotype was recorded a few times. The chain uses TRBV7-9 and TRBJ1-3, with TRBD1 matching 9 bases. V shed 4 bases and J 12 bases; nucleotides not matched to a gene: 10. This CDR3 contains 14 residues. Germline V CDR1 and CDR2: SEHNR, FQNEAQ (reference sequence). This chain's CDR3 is CASSYPDRGNHIYF. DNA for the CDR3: TGTGCCAGCAGCTACCCGGACAGGGGCAATCACATATATTTT.

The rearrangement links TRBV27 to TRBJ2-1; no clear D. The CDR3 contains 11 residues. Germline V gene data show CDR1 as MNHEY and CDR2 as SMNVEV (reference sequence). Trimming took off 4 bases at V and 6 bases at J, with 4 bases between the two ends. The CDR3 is CASSSGNEQFF. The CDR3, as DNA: TGTGCCAGCAGTTCTGGCAATGAGCAGTTCTTC.

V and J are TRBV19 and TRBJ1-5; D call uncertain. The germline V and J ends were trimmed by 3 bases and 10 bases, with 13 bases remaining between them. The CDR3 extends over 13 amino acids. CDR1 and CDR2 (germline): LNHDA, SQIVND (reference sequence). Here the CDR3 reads CASSMIPTNPQHF. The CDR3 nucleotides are TGTGCCAGTAGTATGATCCCGACCAATCCCCAGCATTTT. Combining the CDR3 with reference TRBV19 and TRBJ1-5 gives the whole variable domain DGGITQSPKYLFRKEGQNVTLSCEQNLNHDAMYWYRQDPGQGLRLIYYSQIVNDFQKGDIAEGYSVSREKKESFPLTVTSAQKNPTAFYLCASSMIPTNPQHFGDGTRLSIL.

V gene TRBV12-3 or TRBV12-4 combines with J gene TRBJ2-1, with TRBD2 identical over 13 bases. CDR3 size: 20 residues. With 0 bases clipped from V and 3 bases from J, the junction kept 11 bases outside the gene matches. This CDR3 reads CASSLARTSGGRLLYNEQFF. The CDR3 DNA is TGTGCCAGCAGTTTAGCGAGGACTAGCGGGGGCCGTCTTCTCTACAATGAGCAGTTCTTC.

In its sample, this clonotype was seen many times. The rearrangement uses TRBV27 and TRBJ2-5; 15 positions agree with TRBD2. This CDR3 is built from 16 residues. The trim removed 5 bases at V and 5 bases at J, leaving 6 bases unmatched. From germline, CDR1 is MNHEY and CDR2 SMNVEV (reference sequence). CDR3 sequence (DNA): TGTGCCAGCAGTCCGGGACTAGCGGGAGGCGGGGAGACCCAGTACTTC. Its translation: CASSPGLAGGGETQYF.

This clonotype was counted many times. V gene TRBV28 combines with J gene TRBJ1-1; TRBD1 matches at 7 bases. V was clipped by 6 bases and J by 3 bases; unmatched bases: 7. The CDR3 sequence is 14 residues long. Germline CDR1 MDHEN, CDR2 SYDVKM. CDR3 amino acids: CASRSTGAHTEAFF. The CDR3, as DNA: TGTGCCAGCAGGTCCACAGGGGCCCACACTGAAGCTTTCTTT.

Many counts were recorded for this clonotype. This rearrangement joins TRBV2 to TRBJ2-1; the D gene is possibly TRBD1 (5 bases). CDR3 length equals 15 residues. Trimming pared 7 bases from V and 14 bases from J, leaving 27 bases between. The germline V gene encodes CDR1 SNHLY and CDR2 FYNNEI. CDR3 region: CASTGLNVDIGTEFF. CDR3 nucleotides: TGTGCCAGCACAGGGCTAAATGTCGATATCGGTACGGAGTTCTTC. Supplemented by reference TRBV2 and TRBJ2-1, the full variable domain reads EPEVTQTPSHQVTQMGQEVILRCVPISNHLYFYWYRQILGQKVEFLVSFYNNEISEKSEIFDDQFSVERPDGSNFTLKIRSTKLEDSAMYFCASTGLNVDIGTEFFGPGTRLTVL.

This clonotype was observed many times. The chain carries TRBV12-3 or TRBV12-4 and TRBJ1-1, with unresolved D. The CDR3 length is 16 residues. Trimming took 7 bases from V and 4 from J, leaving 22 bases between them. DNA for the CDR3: TGTGCCAGCACCTCAATCCGCGCAGGTATTCGCACTGAAGCTTTCTTT. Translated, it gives CASTSIRAGIRTEAFF.

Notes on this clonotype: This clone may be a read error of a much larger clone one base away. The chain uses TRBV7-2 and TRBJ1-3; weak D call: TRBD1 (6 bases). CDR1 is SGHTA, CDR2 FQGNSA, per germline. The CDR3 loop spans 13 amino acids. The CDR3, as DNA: TGTGCCAGCAGCTCAGGGGAAGGGATCACCGTATATTTT. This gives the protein CASSSGEGITVYF.